Listed below are T cell receptor beta chains from one sample, sequenced in a study of OX40 agonist ivuxolimab in advanced cancers. The repertoire was sequenced with immunoSEQ multiplex PCR; TCRdb's copy has only in-frame clones and lacks some. The sample carries tens of thousands of clones, more than 75% recorded once. Specimen: CD4+ or CD8+ T cells sorted from blood, collected in a trial of the OX40 agonist ivuxolimab. These receptors were taken from an adult with an advanced solid tumor such as melanoma, head and neck, liver or kidney cancer. Both conserved end residues are trimmed from each CDR3. The order of the fields is CDR3 length, V gene, CDR3 protein.

13 TRBV19 ASSINDRGHQPQH
14 TRBV6-5 ASSYKLDIYNYGYT
11 TRBV7-2 ASSRVPAQPQH
16 TRBV10-3 AISVRSSGRASDTEQY
13 TRBV5-1 ASSSPGQGAYEQY
19 TRBV7-3 ASSLTHRDPGGPGIYNEQF
10 TRBV5-8 ASSFLVYEQF
15 TRBV4-3 ASSQDRSLSSGNTIY
12 TRBV27 VIGAGGPVDEQF
15 TRBV7-9 ASSLRLRGTGNTEAF
13 TRBV4-1 ASSQVGQVGTEAF
11 TRBV25-1 ASSETGGDEQY
13 TRBV7-3 ASSPRTGETGELF
12 TRBV6-5 ASGVNRGRNEQF
13 TRBV5-4 ASSLVVGWADTQY
14 TRBV9 ASSVVSTVSNYGYT
12 TRBV19 ASSIAQGAHGYT
14 TRBV19 ASSWQTPLVGYGYT
14 TRBV6-4 ASSDSRTGDTDTQY
13 TRBV27 ATREEASATGELF
11 TRBV6-5 ASSLGLPDTQY
12 TRBV5-4 ASGLDGLNTEAF
12 TRBV19 ASTRDPYTGELF
12 TRBV12-5 AYRGGGSFYGYT
13 TRBV13 ASSSLRGGFYEQY
10 TRBV19 ASADRTHEQY
11 TRBV7-2 ASSFGLSNEQY
12 TRBV6-5 ASSYGRGSYEQY
13 TRBV7-2 ASSLVGTGQIPLH
10 TRBV29-1 SVEGLGYGYT
12 TRBV29-1 SAELWTAQETQY
11 TRBV7-3 ASSLALSSEQY
15 TRBV4-3 ASSQDNPEATNEKLF
12 TRBV27 ASSPGHSNQPQH
13 TRBV4-2 ASSQDNGPGYEQY
11 TRBV27 ASSLWAKETQY
11 TRBV27 ASSWQGSYEQY
11 TRBV5-8 ASSLDDSYEQY
11 TRBV7-6 ASSYQGVGEAF
14 TRBV9 ASSSTCAQGAMFYT
11 TRBV19 ASSSGYSYEQY
10 TRBV11-3 ATAGTQNEQF
13 TRBV6-5 ASSSDTLGSSPLH
12 TRBV6-6 ASSLVEGVNEQY
12 TRBV2 ASTRVQGIYGYT
13 TRBV15 ATSTGQGTTGELF
15 TRBV4-3 ASSQDPGVRGGNEQF
11 TRBV4-3 ASSPNGDYEQY